These 9 T cell receptor beta chains were sequenced from one sample in a study of CD8 T cells in ankylosing spondylitis. General study findings and limits: There was a TCR beta motif, made of roughly eight highly homologous variants, that appeared characteristic of ankylosing spondylitis blood.

In TCRdb, the 5' RACE reads were re-called with MiXCR into one record per CDR3 protein. The sample yields about 220,000 distinct CDR3 sequences, about 18% seen once. These receptors have no identified antigens. Material for sequencing was blood, either unsorted or a sorted T cell fraction (not recorded which). Every receptor here comes from a male donor with ankylosing spondylitis.

The chain recombines TRBV3-1 with TRBJ2-5; the D is unclear. V was pared by 0 bases and J by 2 bases, with 13 bases between. The CDR3 runs to 16 residues. CDR1 and CDR2 (germline): LGHDT, YNNKEL (reference sequence). The CDR3 coding sequence is TGTGCCAGCAGCCAAGATCACCAGACTTTTCAAGAGACCCAGTACTTC. It codes for CASSQDHQTFQETQYF.

The rearrangement uses TRBV9 and TRBJ2-5; a weak D match, TRBD2 (5 bases). Trimming cost V 0 bases and J 5 bases, with 11 bases left between them. CDR3 length equals 14 residues. CDR1 and CDR2 from the germline V gene are SGDLS and YYNGEE. In DNA form, the CDR3 reads TGTGCCAGCAGCGTAGAAGCTAGCTGGGAGACCCAGTACTTC. Residues: CASSVEASWETQYF.

This clonotype was recorded a few times. The rearrangement uses TRBV6-4 and TRBJ2-5; TRBD2 agrees at 9 bases. Per the germline V gene, CDR1 is MRHNA and CDR2 is SNTAGT. The CDR3 is made up of 15 amino acids. Germline trimming cut 2 bases from V and 5 bases from J; bases unmatched to any gene: 6. The CDR3 region has the DNA TGTGCCAGCAGTGACGAGGCTAGCGGGGTCGAGACCCAGTACTTC. Translating gives CASSDEASGVETQYF.

This clonotype was counted a few times. The chain couples TRBV15 to TRBJ2-2, with TRBD1 identical over 8 bases. Germline CDR1 and CDR2: LNHNV and YYDKDF (reference sequence). CDR3 length: 19 amino acids. V lost 1 base to trimming and J lost 3 bases; unmatched junction nucleotides: 13. The CDR3 is CATSRGGRGRGSDTGELFF. Here the CDR3 DNA reads TGTGCCACCAGCAGAGGGGGCAGGGGGCGTGGGTCCGACACCGGGGAGCTGTTTTTT.

This chain links TRBV20-1 with TRBJ2-7; 11 bases match TRBD2. From germline, CDR1 is DFQATT and CDR2 SNEGSKA (reference sequence). V lost 1 base and J lost 4; bases outside the gene matches: 6. The CDR3 spans 15 residues. CDR3 sequence: CSARVVSGGVYEQYF. The CDR3 DNA reads as TGCAGTGCTAGAGTTGTTAGCGGGGGGGTATACGAGCAGTACTTC.

The rearrangement joins TRBV7-9 to TRBJ1-2, with D hard to call. V was shortened by 1 base and J by 6 bases, with 18 bases between the two germline ends. The germline V gene encodes CDR1 SEHNR and CDR2 FQNEAQ (reference sequence). The CDR3 runs to 16 residues. This chain's CDR3 is CASSLVPGERYHGYTF. The CDR3 DNA sequence: TGTGCCAGCAGCTTAGTTCCGGGTGAGAGGTATCATGGCTACACCTTC.

This clonotype appeared a few times. This sequence joins TRBV7-9 and TRBJ2-1; 12 bases align to TRBD2. V lost 3 bases, J lost 9 bases, and 6 bases stayed unmatched. CDR1 and CDR2 (germline): SEHNR, FQNEAQ (reference sequence). This CDR3 is 15 amino acids long. CDR3 nucleotides: TGTGCCAGCAGCTTTGGACTAGCGGGGTGGGTTGAGCAGTTCTTC. The encoded protein is CASSFGLAGWVEQFF.

This chain connects TRBV2 to TRBJ1-5; no reliable D call. Germline V gene lookup returns CDR1 SNHLY and CDR2 FYNNEI. The V and J ends lost 7 bases and 0 bases respectively, with 13 bases between them. The CDR3 consists of 15 residues. The CDR3, as DNA: TGTGCCAGCAATGCAGGCGTTTATAGCAATCAGCCCCAGCATTTT. This encodes CASNAGVYSNQPQHF.

With regard to this clonotype: An end of the junction differs from the germline gene, which may be a read error. The V and J genes are TRBV29-1 and TRBJ1-4; D not resolved. Looked up from germline, CDR1 is SQVTM and CDR2 is ANQGSEA. This CDR3 is built from 11 residues. DNA of the CDR3: TGCAGCGTGGAAGCGGTAGGGAAACTGTTTTTT. It codes for CSVEAVGKLFF.